What follows are 13 T cell receptor beta chains derived from one specimen sequenced in a study of blood T cell repertoires in COVID-19. This table comes from immunoSEQ multiplex PCR, and its TCRdb copy is limited to in-frame clones, with some not included. The repertoire includes a few hundred thousand clones, 80% to 85% of them detected once, and 6.8% sits in the top ten. The sample taken for sequencing was PBMCs or T cells enriched from blood (not recorded which). Source of these receptors: a woman in her thirties or forties who had recovered from COVID-19.

This clone was seen just once. The J gene is TRBJ1-5, the V gene TRBV19, with 8 nucleotides matching TRBD1. There are 15 residues in the CDR3. The J segment lost 0 bases and the V segment lost 5 bases, leaving 3 bases of the junction unmatched. Per germline, CDR1 LNHDA and CDR2 SQIVND (reference sequence). CDR3 in DNA: TGTGCCAGTAGTTGGACAGGGTATAGCAATCAGCCCCAGCATTTT. Protein: CASSWTGYSNQPQHF.

A few counts support this clone. The identical CDR3 is also encoded by other nucleotide sequences in the sample. The chain has TRBV11-2 and TRBJ2-6, with a weak D call TRBD1 (5 bases). V lost 6 bases and J 0 bases, leaving 9 bases between the germline ends. This CDR3 spans 15 amino acids. Per germline, CDR1 SGHAT and CDR2 FQNNGV. The CDR3 loop is CASSPGYSGANVLTF. In nucleotides, the CDR3 is TGTGCCAGCAGTCCAGGGTACTCTGGGGCCAACGTCCTGACTTTC. Complete variable domain (other parts from reference TRBV11-2 and TRBJ2-6): EAGVAQSPRYKIIEKRQSVAFWCNPISGHATLYWYQQILGQGPKLLIQFQNNGVVDDSQLPKDRFSAERLKGVDSTLKIQPAKLEDSAVYLCASSPGYSGANVLTFGAGSRLTVL.

The V gene is TRBV11-3, the J gene TRBJ2-1; perhaps TRBD2 as D (6 bases). Germline assignment: CDR1 SGHNT and CDR2 YENEEA. V lost 5 bases and J lost 10, with 15 bases in between. The CDR3 length is 13 residues. CDR3 nucleotides: TGTGCCAGCAGCCAGGAGGGACTCCCCGAGCAGTTCTTC. Amino acid sequence: CASSQEGLPEQFF.

V usage is TRBV10-3 and J usage is TRBJ1-5; D is unresolved. Trimming removed 5 bases at V and 3 bases at J, with 17 bases between. The germline CDR1 and CDR2 sequences are ENHRY and SYGVKD. CDR3 length: 16 residues. The CDR3 region is CAISPTVAGDNQPQHF. The CDR3 nucleotides are TGTGCCATCAGTCCCACAGTCGCCGGGGACAATCAGCCCCAGCATTTT.

The chain links TRBV29-1 to TRBJ2-1; 11 bases line up with TRBD2. The germline CDR1 and CDR2 sequences are SQVTM and ANQGSEA. The CDR3 length is 14 residues. Germline trimming cut 6 bases from V and 5 bases from J; bases unmatched to any gene: 6. The CDR3 protein is CSVILAGDHNEQFF. Written as DNA, the CDR3 is TGCAGCGTGATACTAGCGGGAGACCACAATGAGCAGTTCTTC.

CDR3 sequence (DNA): TGTGCCAGCAGTGACCAGCGGGAGACCCAGTACTTC. Its protein product is CASSDQRETQYF. V usage is TRBV2 and J usage is TRBJ2-5; weak D call: TRBD2 (5 bases). In germline, CDR1 is SNHLY, CDR2 FYNNEI. The CDR3 covers 12 residues. Trimming took off 3 bases at V and 5 bases at J, with 7 bases between the two ends.

V is TRBV11-3 and J is TRBJ2-2, with a weak D call TRBD1 (5 bases). Germline V gene sequence: CDR1 SGHNT, CDR2 YENEEA. CDR3 length equals 13 residues. The V end lost 2 bases, the J end lost 5 bases, and 6 bases lay between the germline ends. The CDR3 sequence is CASSLQGTGELFF. Here the CDR3 DNA reads TGTGCCAGCAGCTTACAGGGTACCGGGGAGCTGTTTTTT.

The chain joins TRBV5-6 to TRBJ2-7; 11 bases match TRBD2. Germline V lookup: CDR1 SGHDT, CDR2 YYEEEE. V was pared by 0 bases and J by 3 bases, with 8 bases of the junction left unmatched. The CDR3 runs to 17 residues. The CDR3 region has the DNA TGTGCCAGCAGCTTGGATGGCCTAGCGGGAGGAGACTACGAGCAGTACGTC. Protein: CASSLDGLAGGDYEQYV.

This clone showed up just once. J is TRBJ2-7 and V is TRBV6-2 or TRBV6-3, with 10 bases identical to TRBD1. The V and J ends lost 5 bases and 0 bases, in that order; junction bases with no gene match: 1. The CDR3 spans 14 residues. Per germline, CDR1 MNHEY and CDR2 SVGEGT. The chain's CDR3 is CASSRTGGSYEQYF. DNA of the CDR3: TGTGCCAGCAGTCGGACAGGGGGCTCCTACGAGCAGTACTTC.

The chain employs TRBV5-5 and TRBJ1-3; D may be TRBD1 (6 bases). The ends were cut back, 4 bases at V and 3 bases at J, with 14 bases in the middle. From germline, CDR1 is SGHKS and CDR2 YYEKEE (reference sequence). The CDR3 contains 15 residues. CDR3: CASSRNTGYGNTIYF. The CDR3 DNA reads TGTGCCAGCAGCCGGAATACAGGGTATGGAAACACCATATATTTT.

The chain is built from TRBV6-5 and TRBJ2-6, with unresolved D. Germline CDR1 is MNHEY and CDR2 is SVGAGI. Trimming stripped 6 bases from V and 2 bases from J, with 8 bases between. This CDR3 has 14 amino acids. CDR3 sequence reads: CASSRLTGANVLTF. CDR3 DNA: TGTGCCAGCAGCCGACTCACTGGGGCCAACGTCCTGACTTTC.

The chain carries TRBV5-4 and TRBJ1-1, with D possibly TRBD1 on 5 matching bases. Trimming took 0 bases from V and 0 from J, leaving 12 bases between them. The CDR3 consists of 16 residues. The germline gives CDR1 SGHNT, CDR2 YYREEE (reference sequence). CDR3 in amino acids: CASSLERGGMNTEAFF. CDR3 DNA sequence: TGTGCCAGCAGCTTGGAGCGCGGGGGAATGAACACTGAAGCTTTCTTT.

This chain joins TRBV10-3 and TRBJ2-1; 11 nucleotides align to TRBD1. The CDR3 spans 14 residues. V lost 6 bases to trimming and J lost 5 bases; unmatched junction nucleotides: 3. The germline CDR1 and CDR2 sequences are ENHRY and SYGVKD. CDR3 coding DNA: TGTGCCATCAGGGACAGGGGGCTAGACAATGAGCAGTTCTTC. Its protein is CAIRDRGLDNEQFF.